The 18 T cell receptor beta chains listed next were all sequenced from one sample in a study of tissue T cells after allogeneic stem cell transplantation. The time point: mouse harvest day 14 after allogeneic transplant. The graft held 10^6 splenic CD5+ T cells and 10^7 T-cell-depleted bone marrow cells. Profiling relied on immunoSEQ multiplex PCR, and the TCRdb table lists in-frame clones only, not all of them. The sample holds about 2,000 clones, approximately 52% seen once. Sequencing was done on a sample of gut tissue. These receptors all come from a female BALB/c mouse given C57BL/6 T cells with graft-versus-host disease after an allogeneic hematopoietic cell transplant.

By share, this clone ranks as large. Genes here carry mouse names. The read gets to within 1 residue of the CDR3 end, and the germline J gene fills in the rest. The J gene is TRBJ2-7, the V gene TRBV1; tentative D call: TRBD1 (5 bases). The CDR3 has 13 residues. Germline-derived CDR1 and CDR2 are NSQYPW and LRSPGD (reference sequence). V lost 0 bases, J lost 2 bases, and 5 bases lay in between. The CDR3 is CTCSAEDTYEQYF. The CDR3 DNA, read in part, is TGCACCTGCAGTGCAGAGGACACCTATGAACAGTAC.

By share, this clone counts as medium-sized. Gene and germline names: mouse. The CDR3 end falls 1 residue outside the read, so it is completed with the germline J gene. The chain links TRBV13-3 to TRBJ2-7; TRBD2 matches at 8 bases. V lost 5 bases and J lost 4; bases outside the gene matches: 5. The CDR3 is made up of 13 amino acids. The V gene's germline CDR1 is NNHDY and CDR2 SYVADS. The CDR3 DNA, read in part, is TGTGCCAGCAGCTCTGACTGGGGATATGAACAGTAC. Amino acid sequence: CASSSDWGYEQY. The whole CDR3 reads CASSSDWGYEQYF.

This clone occurred a few times. The listed genes are named as in mouse. The read falls 1 residue short of the CDR3 end, and the missing part is taken from the germline J gene. V is TRBV3 and J is TRBJ2-1, with D perhaps matching TRBD2 (6 bases). Germline CDR1 is SNHLY and CDR2 is FYNGKV (reference sequence). Trimming shortened V by 2 bases and J by 6 bases, and 11 bases separated the two germline ends. The CDR3 contains 14 residues. The CDR3 spells CASSLMGEGAEQFF. The covered CDR3 bases are TGTGCCAGCAGCTTAATGGGGGAGGGTGCTGAGCAGTTC.

This clone was seen just once. Genes and germline come from the mouse. The read gets to within 1 residue of the CDR3 end, and the germline J gene fills in the rest. V gene TRBV13-3 combines with J gene TRBJ1-1; tentative D call: TRBD1 (6 bases). The CDR3 sequence is 14 residues long. The V and J ends lost 2 bases and 3 bases respectively, with 11 bases between them. Germline-derived CDR1 and CDR2 are NNHDY and SYVADS. The sequenced CDR3 bases are TGTGCCAGCAGTGAAGGGGGGCGCGACACAGAAGTCTTC. The encoded protein is CASSEGGRDTEVF. The entire CDR3 protein reads CASSEGGRDTEVFF.

In this sample, this clone is large. The genes and germline here are from mouse. The observed sequence ends 1 residue before the CDR3 terminus, with the missing tail filled in from the germline J gene. The genes are TRBV26 and TRBJ2-7, with D perhaps matching TRBD1 (5 bases). V was shortened by 2 bases and J by 6 bases, with 11 bases between the two germline ends. CDR3 length: 13 amino acids. The germline gives CDR1 KGHPV, CDR2 FQNQEV (reference sequence). CDR3 DNA, as far as it was read: TGTGCCAGCAGTCTGGCAGGGTGGGCTGAACAGTAC. It codes for CASSLAGWAEQY. The entire CDR3 protein reads CASSLAGWAEQYF.

Notes on this clone: The listed genes are named as in mouse. The observed sequence ends 1 residue before the CDR3 terminus, with the missing tail filled in from the germline J gene. The rearrangement uses TRBV15 and TRBJ2-4, with 9 bases matching TRBD2. Germline CDR1 is SGHND and CDR2 is FRSKSL. J gave up 0 bases and V 6 bases, and 1 base lay outside the gene matches. The CDR3 has 14 amino acids. The CDR3 here is CASRLGGSQNTLYF. Partial CDR3 DNA: TGTGCCAGCAGACTGGGGGGTAGTCAAAACACCTTGTAC.

Notes on this clone: The germline and genes are mouse ones. The read finishes 1 residue shy of the CDR3 end, and the germline J gene is used to complete it. J is TRBJ2-2 and V is TRBV3, with TRBD1 matching over 8 bases. Germline lookup yields CDR1 SNHLY and CDR2 FYNGKV (reference sequence). J was trimmed by 4 bases and V by 5 bases; bases with no gene match: 3. The CDR3 covers 14 residues. CDR3 bases read: TGTGCCAGCAGCCAGGGGGCAGGCACCGGGCAGCTCTAC. This gives the protein CASSQGAGTGQLY. The CDR3 in full is CASSQGAGTGQLYF.

As for this clone: Genes here carry mouse names. The sequence runs out 1 residue before the end of the CDR3; the remainder is reconstructed from the germline J gene. The gene calls are TRBV15 and TRBJ1-1, with D possibly matching TRBD1 (6 bases). V was shortened by 7 bases and J by 0 bases, with 12 bases between the two germline ends. CDR1 and CDR2 from the germline V gene are SGHND and FRSKSL. The CDR3 extends over 14 amino acids. The CDR3 spells CASTTGTTNTEVFF. Incomplete CDR3 DNA: TGTGCCAGCACCACCGGGACAACAAACACAGAAGTCTTC.

The sample holds a few counts of this clone. All gene names here are mouse names. The read ends 1 residue early relative to the CDR3; the germline J gene fills the gap. This chain joins TRBV26 and TRBJ1-1, with 10 bases that match TRBD1. After removal of 8 bases from V and 6 bases from J, the junction contained 6 bases not matched to a gene. Germline CDR1 reads KGHPV; CDR2 reads FQNQEV (reference sequence). There are 13 residues in the CDR3. This CDR3 is CASGPGQGSEVFF. CDR3 DNA (partial): TGTGCCAGCGGTCCGGGACAGGGGTCAGAAGTCTTC. Drawing the rest from reference TRBV26 and TRBJ1-1, the complete variable domain is NSKVIQTPRYLVKGQGQKAKMRCIPEKGHPVVFWYQQNKNNEFKFLINFQNQEVLQQIDMTEKRFSAECPSNSPCSLEIQSSEAGDSALYLCASGPGQGSEVFFGKGTRLTVV.

Sample share makes this clone large. Here the gene names and germline are mouse. The CDR3 end is not reached by the read, which stops 1 residue before it; the germline J gene fills it in. The rearrangement joins TRBV26 to TRBJ2-2; TRBD2 aligns across 9 bases. From germline, CDR1 is KGHPV and CDR2 FQNQEV (reference sequence). Germline trimming cut 4 bases from V and 1 base from J; bases unmatched to any gene: 4. This CDR3 is 16 amino acids long. The CDR3 here is CASSPRLGVNTGQLYF. The CDR3 bases that were read are TGTGCCAGCAGTCCAAGACTGGGGGTAAACACCGGGCAGCTCTAC.

By its share, this clone is medium-sized. Mouse gene names apply. The observed sequence ends 1 residue before the CDR3 terminus, with the missing tail filled in from the germline J gene. V is TRBV12-2 and J is TRBJ2-7, with 8 bases aligning to TRBD1. V shed 1 base, J shed 4 bases, and the junction held 2 bases outside the gene matches. Germline CDR1 and CDR2: SGHLS and HYDKME. This CDR3 is built from 13 residues. The CDR3 spells CASSLNRGYEQYF. Partial CDR3 DNA: TGTGCCAGCTCTCTAAACAGGGGGTATGAACAGTAC.

A word on this clone: Gene labels here are mouse ones. The DNA ends 1 residue before the CDR3 does, and the rest of the CDR3 is filled in from the germline J gene. This sequence joins TRBV19 and TRBJ2-1; 10 positions agree with TRBD2. This CDR3 has 14 residues. The J segment lost 7 bases and the V segment lost 7 bases, leaving 8 bases of the junction unmatched. Germline loops: CDR1 FNHDT, CDR2 SITEND (reference sequence). The CDR3 reads CASLLRDWGAEQFF. Partial CDR3 DNA: TGTGCCAGCTTACTCCGGGACTGGGGAGCTGAGCAGTTC.

With respect to this clone: The gene symbols are mouse symbols. The read is 1 residue too short to cover the CDR3 end, so that end is filled in from the germline J gene. This chain links TRBV13-2 with TRBJ1-2; no reliable D call. CDR1 and CDR2 (germline): NNHNN, SYGAGS (reference sequence). There are 14 residues in the CDR3. V was shortened by 2 bases and J by 0 bases, with 8 bases between the two germline ends. The covered CDR3 bases are TGTGCCAGCGGTGACCGGGGTGCAAACTCCGACTACACC. Translated: CASGDRGANSDYT. The entire CDR3 protein reads CASGDRGANSDYTF.

Only a few counts were recorded for this clone. Genes and germline are mouse. The read halts 1 residue ahead of the CDR3 end, with the missing end drawn from the germline J gene. The chain links TRBV16 to TRBJ2-1; D is unclear. This CDR3 region has 14 residues. Germline V lookup: CDR1 SGHSA, CDR2 FRNQAP. Deletions cut 1 base from V and 1 base from J, with 5 bases between. The CDR3 here is CASSLGENYAEQFF. Incomplete CDR3 DNA: TGTGCAAGCAGCTTAGGGGAGAACTATGCTGAGCAGTTC.

This clone was counted between two and nine times. Gene names follow the mouse nomenclature. The read gets to within 1 residue of the CDR3 end, and the germline J gene fills in the rest. This sequence joins TRBV23 and TRBJ2-5. The CDR3 runs 13 residues. Germline CDR1 is KGHTA and CDR2 is FQNQQP. The sequenced CDR3 bases are TGCTCCAGCACTAGGGATAACCAAGACACCCAGTAC. Protein sequence: CSSTRDNQDTQY. Given in full, the CDR3 is CSSTRDNQDTQYF.

Details on this clone: Germline and genes here are mouse. CDR3 in amino acids: CASSPRDRGVERLFF. Incomplete CDR3 DNA: TGTGCTAGCAGTCCCCGGGACAGGGGAGTCGAAAGATTATTT. This chain connects TRBV17 to TRBJ1-4; the match to TRBD1 covers 10 bases. Sequencing ends 1 residue short of the CDR3 end; the germline J gene provides the rest. CDR1 is MNHDT and CDR2 is YYDKIL in the germline V gene. V shed 5 bases, J shed 7 bases, and the junction held 7 bases outside the gene matches. The CDR3 contains 15 residues.

Notes on this clone: Gene names denote mouse genes. The CDR3 end is not reached by the read, which stops 1 residue before it; the germline J gene fills it in. V usage is TRBV23 and J usage is TRBJ2-5; TRBD2, the table's D call, lacks a check against the DNA. Germline V gene lookup returns CDR1 KGHTA and CDR2 FQNQQP. This CDR3 comprises 15 residues. CDR3 DNA, as far as it was read: TGCTCCAGCAGTCCCGGGACTGGGAGGCAAGACACCCAGTAC. This sequence encodes CSSSPGTGRQDTQY. The full CDR3 protein is CSSSPGTGRQDTQYF. Full variable domain (remainder filled in from reference TRBV23 and TRBJ2-5): DAAVTQKPRYLIKMKGQEAEMKCIPEKGHTAVFWYQQKQSKELKFLIYFQNQQPLDQIDMVKERFSAVCPSSSLCSLGIRTCEAEDSALYLCSSSPGTGRQDTQYFGPGTRLLVL.

With respect to this clone: Gene names refer to mouse genes. Coverage ceases 1 residue before the CDR3 finishes, and the germline J gene fills in the end. The chain carries TRBV12-2 and TRBJ1-4, with D unclear. Deletions cut 0 bases from V and 0 bases from J, with 4 bases between. CDR3 length equals 14 residues. Germline V gene data show CDR1 as SGHLS and CDR2 as HYDKME. The sequenced CDR3 bases are TGTGCCAGCTCTCTCGGGGTTTCCAACGAAAGATTATTT. Its protein product is CASSLGVSNERLF. The CDR3 reads in full as CASSLGVSNERLFF.